Listed here are 5 T cell receptor beta chains from one sample, sequenced in a study of T cell responses to AZD1222 COVID-19 vaccine. Assay: immunoSEQ multiplex PCR; the TCRdb copy retains only in-frame clones and omits some. The sample lists about 150,000 clones, 90% occurring once. The input for sequencing was peripheral blood, taken on day 0 of AZD1222 vaccination. The source of these receptors is an adult in good health.

This chain links TRBV7-8 with TRBJ2-7; TRBD2 matches 7 bases. Germline-derived CDR1 and CDR2 are SGHVS and FQNEAQ. Trimming at V came to 5 bases and at J to 2 bases, leaving 9 bases not matched to a gene. The CDR3 has 15 residues. The CDR3 sequence: CASSRFAGEAYEQYF. In nucleotides, the CDR3 is TGTGCCAGCAGCCGTTTTGCGGGGGAGGCCTACGAGCAGTACTTC.

This clone was counted once. This rearrangement joins TRBV27 to TRBJ2-2; 11 positions match TRBD2. This CDR3 has 15 residues. J was trimmed by 6 bases and V by 6 bases; bases with no gene match: 6. CDR1 is MNHEY, CDR2 SMNVEV, per germline (reference sequence). The CDR3 region is CASRHSGGAPGELFF. The DNA of the CDR3 is TGTGCCAGCAGACATAGCGGGGGGGCCCCCGGGGAGCTGTTTTTT.

The CDR3 loop is CASSYSLTGVNTEAFF. The CDR3 nucleotides read TGTGCCAGCAGTTACTCCCTAACAGGGGTCAACACTGAAGCTTTCTTT. This chain uses TRBV6-5 with TRBJ1-1, with 7 nucleotides matching TRBD1. The germline CDR1 and CDR2 sequences are MNHEY and SVGAGI. This CDR3 has 16 amino acids. V was pared by 0 bases and J by 2 bases, with 6 bases of the junction left unmatched.

J is TRBJ1-2 and V is TRBV28; the D is unclear. Germline V gene lookup returns CDR1 MDHEN and CDR2 SYDVKM. The V gene lost 6 bases and the J gene lost 2 bases, with 16 bases spanning the gap. CDR3 length: 15 residues. In DNA, the CDR3 is TGTGCCAGCAGCCGTTCATGGGCCGGGAACTATGGCTACACCTTC. This encodes CASSRSWAGNYGYTF.

The CDR3 region is CASSLGTGSSYEQYF. The CDR3 bases are TGCGCCAGCAGCTTGGGAACAGGGAGCTCCTACGAGCAGTACTTC. This chain connects TRBV5-1 to TRBJ2-7, with a weak D call TRBD1 (6 bases). This CDR3 comprises 15 residues. The germline gives CDR1 SGHRS, CDR2 YFSETQ. The ends were cut back, 0 bases at V and 0 bases at J, with 10 bases in the middle.